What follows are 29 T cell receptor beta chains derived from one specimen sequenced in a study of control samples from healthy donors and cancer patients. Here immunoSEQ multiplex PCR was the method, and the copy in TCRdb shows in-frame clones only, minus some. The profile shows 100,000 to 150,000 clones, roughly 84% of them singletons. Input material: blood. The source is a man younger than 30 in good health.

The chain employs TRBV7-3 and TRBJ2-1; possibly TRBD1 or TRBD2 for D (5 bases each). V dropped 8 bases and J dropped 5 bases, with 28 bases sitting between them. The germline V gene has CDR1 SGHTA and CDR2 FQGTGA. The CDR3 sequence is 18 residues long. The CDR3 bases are TGTGCCAGCGTGTGCCCTGGGACCAACCCGACAAAAGACAATGAGCAGTTCTTC. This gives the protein CASVCPGTNPTKDNEQFF. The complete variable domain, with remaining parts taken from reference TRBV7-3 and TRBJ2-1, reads GAGVSQTPSNKVTEKGKYVELRCDPISGHTALYWYRQSLGQGPEFLIYFQGTGAADDSGLPNDRFFAVRPEGSVSTLKIQRTERGDSAVYLCASVCPGTNPTKDNEQFFGPGTRLTVL.

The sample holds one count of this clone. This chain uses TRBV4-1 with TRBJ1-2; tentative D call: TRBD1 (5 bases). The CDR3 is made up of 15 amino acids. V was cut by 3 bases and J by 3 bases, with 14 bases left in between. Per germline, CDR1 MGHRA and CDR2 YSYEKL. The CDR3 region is CASSHSSGPDYGYTF. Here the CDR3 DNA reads TGCGCCAGCAGCCATTCGTCGGGACCGGACTATGGCTACACCTTC.

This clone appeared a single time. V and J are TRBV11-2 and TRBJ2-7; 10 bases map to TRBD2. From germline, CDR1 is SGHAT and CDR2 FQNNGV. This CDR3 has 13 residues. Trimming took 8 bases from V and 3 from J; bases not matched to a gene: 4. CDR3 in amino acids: CASLIAGGYEQYF. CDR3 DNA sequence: TGTGCCAGCCTTATAGCGGGAGGCTACGAGCAGTACTTC.

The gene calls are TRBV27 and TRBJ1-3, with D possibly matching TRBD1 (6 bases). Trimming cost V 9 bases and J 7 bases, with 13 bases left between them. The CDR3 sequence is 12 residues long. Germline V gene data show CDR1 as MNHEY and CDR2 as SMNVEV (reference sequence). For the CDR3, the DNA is TGTGCCAGTCGGACGGGGGCCAACACCATATATTTT. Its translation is CASRTGANTIYF.

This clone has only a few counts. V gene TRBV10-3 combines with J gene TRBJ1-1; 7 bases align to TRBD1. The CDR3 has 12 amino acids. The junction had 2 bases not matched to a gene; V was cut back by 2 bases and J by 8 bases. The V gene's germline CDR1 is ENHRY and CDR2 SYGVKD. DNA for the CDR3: TGTGCCATCAGTGAGGGGACAGCAGAAGCTTTCTTT. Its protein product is CAISEGTAEAFF.

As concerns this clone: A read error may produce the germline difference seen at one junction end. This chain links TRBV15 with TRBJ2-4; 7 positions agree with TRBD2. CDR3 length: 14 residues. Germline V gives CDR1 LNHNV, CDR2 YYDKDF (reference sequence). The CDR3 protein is CATSRDRVAGAAHF. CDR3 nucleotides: TGTGCCACCAGCAGAGATAGGGTAGCGGGTGCCGCACACTTC.

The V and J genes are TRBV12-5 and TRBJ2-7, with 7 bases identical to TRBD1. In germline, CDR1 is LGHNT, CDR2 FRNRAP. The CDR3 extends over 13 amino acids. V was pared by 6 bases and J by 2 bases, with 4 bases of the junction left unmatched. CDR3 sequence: CASGTGAAYEQYF. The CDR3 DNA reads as TGTGCTAGTGGCACAGGGGCGGCCTACGAGCAGTACTTC. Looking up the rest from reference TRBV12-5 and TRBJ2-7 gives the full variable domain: DARVTQTPRHKVTEMGQEVTMRCQPILGHNTVFWYRQTMMQGLELLAYFRNRAPLDDSGMPKDRFSAEMPDATLATLKIQPSEPRDSAVYFCASGTGAAYEQYFGPGTRLTVT.

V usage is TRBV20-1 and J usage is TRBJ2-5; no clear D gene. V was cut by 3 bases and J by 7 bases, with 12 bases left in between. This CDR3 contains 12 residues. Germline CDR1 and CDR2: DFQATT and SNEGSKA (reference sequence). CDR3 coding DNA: TGCAGTGCTAGTGTAACATCAGGGACCCAGTACTTC. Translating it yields CSASVTSGTQYF.

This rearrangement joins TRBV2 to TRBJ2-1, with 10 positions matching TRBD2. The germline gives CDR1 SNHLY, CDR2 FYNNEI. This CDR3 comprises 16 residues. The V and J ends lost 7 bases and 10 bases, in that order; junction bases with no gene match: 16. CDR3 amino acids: CASIPGKASGRGEQFF. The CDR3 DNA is TGTGCCAGCATCCCCGGGAAGGCTAGCGGGAGAGGCGAGCAGTTCTTC.

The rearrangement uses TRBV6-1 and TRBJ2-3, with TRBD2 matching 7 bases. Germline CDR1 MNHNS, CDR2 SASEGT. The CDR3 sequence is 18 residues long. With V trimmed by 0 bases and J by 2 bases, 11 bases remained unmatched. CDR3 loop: CASSEAVPSSGFTDTQYF. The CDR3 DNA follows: TGTGCCAGCAGTGAAGCAGTGCCGTCTAGCGGATTCACAGATACGCAGTATTTT.

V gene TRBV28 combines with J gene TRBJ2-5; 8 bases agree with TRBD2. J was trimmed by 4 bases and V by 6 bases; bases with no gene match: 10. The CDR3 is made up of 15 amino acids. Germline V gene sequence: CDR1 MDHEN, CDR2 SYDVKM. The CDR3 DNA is TGTGCCAGCAGCCACGGTGCGGGGGGAGTAGAGACCCAGTACTTC. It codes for CASSHGAGGVETQYF. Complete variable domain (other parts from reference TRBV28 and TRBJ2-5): DVKVTQSSRYLVKRTGEKVFLECVQDMDHENMFWYRQDPGLGLRLIYFSYDVKMKEKGDIPEGYSVSREKKERFSLILESASTNQTSMYLCASSHGAGGVETQYFGPGTRLLVL.

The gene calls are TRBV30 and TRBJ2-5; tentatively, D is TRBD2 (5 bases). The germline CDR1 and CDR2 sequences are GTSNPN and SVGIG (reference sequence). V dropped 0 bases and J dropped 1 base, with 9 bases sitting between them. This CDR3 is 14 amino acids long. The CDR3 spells CAWSVTGFQETQYF. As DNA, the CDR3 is TGTGCCTGGAGTGTAACGGGGTTCCAAGAGACCCAGTACTTC.

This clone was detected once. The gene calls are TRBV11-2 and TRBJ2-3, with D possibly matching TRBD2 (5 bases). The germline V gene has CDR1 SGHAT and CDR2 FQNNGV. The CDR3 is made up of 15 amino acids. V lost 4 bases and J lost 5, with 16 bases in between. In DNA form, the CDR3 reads TGTGCCAGCAGCTCCGACCCGGTACTAGGAGATACGCAGTATTTT. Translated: CASSSDPVLGDTQYF.

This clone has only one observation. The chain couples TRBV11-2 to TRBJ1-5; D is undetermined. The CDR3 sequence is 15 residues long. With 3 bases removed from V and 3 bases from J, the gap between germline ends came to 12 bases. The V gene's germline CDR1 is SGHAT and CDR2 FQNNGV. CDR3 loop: CASSLGGSLNQPQHF. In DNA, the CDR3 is TGTGCCAGCAGCTTGGGTGGCAGCCTCAATCAGCCCCAGCATTTT.

CDR3: CASSSGQGAGNEQFF. The CDR3 DNA reads as TGTGCCAGCAGCTCCGGACAGGGGGCAGGTAATGAGCAGTTCTTC. The chain joins TRBV7-9 to TRBJ2-1; TRBD1 matches at 11 bases. Germline-derived CDR1 and CDR2 are SEHNR and FQNEAQ (reference sequence). Losses at the gene ends were 4 bases for V and 7 bases for J; bases not matched to a gene: 6. The CDR3 contains 15 residues.

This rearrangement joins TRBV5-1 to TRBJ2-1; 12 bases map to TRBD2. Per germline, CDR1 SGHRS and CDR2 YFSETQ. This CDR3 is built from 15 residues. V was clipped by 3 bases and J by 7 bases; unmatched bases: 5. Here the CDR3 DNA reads TGCGCCAGCAGCTCTAGACTAGCGGGAGTTAATGAGCAGTTCTTC. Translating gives CASSSRLAGVNEQFF.

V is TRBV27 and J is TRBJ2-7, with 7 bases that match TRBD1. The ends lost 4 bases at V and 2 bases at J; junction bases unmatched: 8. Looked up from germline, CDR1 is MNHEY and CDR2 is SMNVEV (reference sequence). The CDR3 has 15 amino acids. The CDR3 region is CASSSVRGTPYEQYF. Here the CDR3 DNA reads TGTGCCAGCAGTTCCGTCAGGGGGACCCCCTACGAGCAGTACTTC.

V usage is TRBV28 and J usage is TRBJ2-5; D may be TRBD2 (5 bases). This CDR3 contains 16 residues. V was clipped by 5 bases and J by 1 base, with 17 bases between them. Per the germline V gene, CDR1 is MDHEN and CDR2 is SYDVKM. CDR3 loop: CASSMETPGSQETQYF. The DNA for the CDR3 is TGTGCCAGCAGTATGGAAACACCGGGGTCCCAAGAGACCCAGTACTTC.

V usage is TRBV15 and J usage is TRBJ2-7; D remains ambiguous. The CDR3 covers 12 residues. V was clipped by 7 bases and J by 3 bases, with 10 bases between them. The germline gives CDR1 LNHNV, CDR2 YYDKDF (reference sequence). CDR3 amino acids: CATTSDGYEQYF. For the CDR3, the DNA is TGTGCCACCACCTCGGACGGCTACGAGCAGTACTTC.

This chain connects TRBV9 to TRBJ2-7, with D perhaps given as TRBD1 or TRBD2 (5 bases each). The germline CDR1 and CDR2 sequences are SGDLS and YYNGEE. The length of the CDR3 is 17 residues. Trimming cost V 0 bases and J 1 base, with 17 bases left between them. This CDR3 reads CASSVEVGTGRSYEQYF. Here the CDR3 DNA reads TGTGCCAGCAGCGTAGAGGTCGGGACCGGCAGGTCCTACGAGCAGTACTTC.

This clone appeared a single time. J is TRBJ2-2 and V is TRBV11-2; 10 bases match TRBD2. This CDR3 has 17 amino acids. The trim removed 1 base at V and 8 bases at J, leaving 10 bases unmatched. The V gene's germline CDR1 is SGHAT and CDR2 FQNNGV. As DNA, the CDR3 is TGTGCCAGCAGCTTAGTTGAGAGTAGCGGGAGGTCTGGGGAGCTGTTTTTT. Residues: CASSLVESSGRSGELFF.

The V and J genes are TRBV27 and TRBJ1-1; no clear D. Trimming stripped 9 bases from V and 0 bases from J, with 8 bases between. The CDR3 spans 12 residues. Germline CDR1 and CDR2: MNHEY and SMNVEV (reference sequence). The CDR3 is CASYTLNTEAFF. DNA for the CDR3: TGTGCCAGTTATACATTGAACACTGAAGCTTTCTTT.

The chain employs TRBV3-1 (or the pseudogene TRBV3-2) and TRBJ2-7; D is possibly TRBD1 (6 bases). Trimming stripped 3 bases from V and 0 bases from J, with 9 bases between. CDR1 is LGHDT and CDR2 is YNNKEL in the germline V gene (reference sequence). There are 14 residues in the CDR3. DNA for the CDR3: TGTGCCAGCAGCCAGGGGGCGGGCTCCTACGAGCAGTACTTC. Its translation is CASSQGAGSYEQYF.

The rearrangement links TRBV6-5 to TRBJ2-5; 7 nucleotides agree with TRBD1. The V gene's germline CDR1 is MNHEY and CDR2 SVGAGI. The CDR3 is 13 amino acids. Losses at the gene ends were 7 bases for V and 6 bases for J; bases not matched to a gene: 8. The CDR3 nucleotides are TGTGCCAGCACTCGACAGGGCCAGAAGACCCAGTACTTC. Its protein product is CASTRQGQKTQYF.

CDR3 sequence: CASSPVVAEAFF. The CDR3 nucleotides read TGTGCCAGCAGTCCGGTCGTCGCTGAAGCTTTCTTT. The gene calls are TRBV6-2 or TRBV6-3 and TRBJ1-1, with D uncertain. From germline, CDR1 is MNHEY and CDR2 SVGEGT. The CDR3 is 12 residues long. V lost 5 bases and J 6 bases, leaving 10 bases between the germline ends.

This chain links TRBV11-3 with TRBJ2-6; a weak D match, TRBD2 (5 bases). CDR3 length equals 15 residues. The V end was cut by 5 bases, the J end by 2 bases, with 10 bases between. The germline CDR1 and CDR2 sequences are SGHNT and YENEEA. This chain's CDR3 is CASSPTGAGANVLTF. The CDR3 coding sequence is TGTGCCAGCAGCCCTACCGGGGCTGGGGCCAACGTCCTGACTTTC.

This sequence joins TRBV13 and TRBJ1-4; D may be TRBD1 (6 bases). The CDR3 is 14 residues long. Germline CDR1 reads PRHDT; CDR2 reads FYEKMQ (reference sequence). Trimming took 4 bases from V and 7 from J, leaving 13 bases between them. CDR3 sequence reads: CASSYRAQGEKLFF. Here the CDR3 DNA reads TGTGCCAGCAGCTACAGGGCGCAAGGTGAAAAACTGTTTTTT.

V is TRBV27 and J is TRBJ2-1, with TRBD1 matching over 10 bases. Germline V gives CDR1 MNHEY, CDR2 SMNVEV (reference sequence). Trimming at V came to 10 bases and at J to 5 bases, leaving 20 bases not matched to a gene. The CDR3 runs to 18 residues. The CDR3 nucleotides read TGTGCCACCAACGGGGACAGGGGAGGGCCTGTTTCCCACAATGAGCAGTTCTTC. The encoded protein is CATNGDRGGPVSHNEQFF.

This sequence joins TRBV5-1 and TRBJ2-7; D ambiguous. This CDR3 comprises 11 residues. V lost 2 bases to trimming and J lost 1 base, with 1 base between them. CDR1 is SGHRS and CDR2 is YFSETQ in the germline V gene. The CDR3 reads CASSFSYEQYF. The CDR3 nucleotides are TGCGCCAGCAGCTTTTCCTACGAGCAGTACTTC.